This T cell receptor (beta chain) stems from a study of human T cells and chemical hapten exposure. As for the study in general: Alopecia areata, totalis or universalis affected patients who were mostly female. Per-sample TCR yield variability stemmed mainly from small pooled library volume differences.

Time point specified: patch test 1, 2 weeks after DPC sensitization. Sample treatment: therapeutic diphenylcyclopropenone sensitization with weekly scalp DPC. Non-pregnant alopecia patients aged 18 to 70, suitable for DPC therapy. MiXCR, run by TCRdb on the RACE reads, gives a single entry per CDR3 protein. The data show some 380,000 distinct CDR3 sequences, approximately 5.1% seen once. This clonotype was observed a few times. The V end was cut by 4 bases, the J end by 4 bases, with 14 bases between. CDR1 is LGHDT and CDR2 is YNNKEL in the germline V gene (reference sequence). CDR3 length equals 15 residues.

The sequenced sample was whole blood, obtained in connection with sensitization to the hapten diphenylcyclopropenone (DPC). The receptor was derived from a woman aged 50 to 65 with alopecia areata. Some clones in this sample may be carry-over from other donors' samples. The rearrangement links TRBV3-1 to TRBJ2-1, with D perhaps matching TRBD1 or TRBD2 (5 bases each). The CDR3 DNA is TGTGCCAGCAGCCCGGGACCTGAGGGGTACAATGAGCAGTTCTTC. Its translation: CASSPGPEGYNEQFF.